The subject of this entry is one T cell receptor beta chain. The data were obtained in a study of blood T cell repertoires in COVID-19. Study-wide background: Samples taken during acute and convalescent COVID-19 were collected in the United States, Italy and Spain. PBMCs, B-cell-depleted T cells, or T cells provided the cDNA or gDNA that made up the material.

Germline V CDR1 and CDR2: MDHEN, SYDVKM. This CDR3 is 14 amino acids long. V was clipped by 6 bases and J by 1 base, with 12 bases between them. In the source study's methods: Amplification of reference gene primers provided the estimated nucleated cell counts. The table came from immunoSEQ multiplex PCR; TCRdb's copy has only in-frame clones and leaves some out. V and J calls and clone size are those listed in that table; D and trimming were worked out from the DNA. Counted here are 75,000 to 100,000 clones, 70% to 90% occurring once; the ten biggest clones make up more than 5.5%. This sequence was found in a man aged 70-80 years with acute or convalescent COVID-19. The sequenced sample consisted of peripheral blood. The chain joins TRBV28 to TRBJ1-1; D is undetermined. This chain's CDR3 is CASSRESGNTEAFF. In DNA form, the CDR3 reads TGTGCCAGCAGCCGCGAGAGTGGGAACACTGAAGCTTTCTTT.